These 25 T cell receptor beta chains came from one sample sequenced in a study of T-cell memory formation after mild COVID-19. TCRdb redid the calling of the 5' RACE reads with MiXCR, one entry per CDR3 protein. Of hundreds of thousands of distinct CDR3 sequences in the sample, 25% to 30% were seen once. Sequencing input: PBMCs or a T cell subset sorted from them (not recorded which). The receptor set was obtained from an adult woman who had mild COVID-19 (a few samples of this study predate the infection). Cell type and time point are not known.

This clonotype was observed a handful of times. The genes are TRBV7-8 and TRBJ1-1; D is uncertain. V was clipped by 7 bases and J by 1 base, with 10 bases between them. This CDR3 is built from 13 residues. From germline, CDR1 is SGHVS and CDR2 FQNEAQ. This chain's CDR3 is CASNRARNTEAFF. The CDR3 DNA is TGTGCCAGCAATCGGGCGAGGAACACTGAAGCTTTCTTT.

V usage is TRBV7-9 and J usage is TRBJ2-3, with TRBD2 identical over 8 bases. The V gene's germline CDR1 is SEHNR and CDR2 FQNEAQ (reference sequence). The CDR3 covers 17 residues. Trimming cost V 0 bases and J 0 bases; bases outside gene matches: 5. CDR3 DNA sequence: TGTGCCAGCAGCTTAGCAATAAAGCGGGAGAGCACAGATACGCAGTATTTT. It specifies CASSLAIKRESTDTQYF.

J is TRBJ1-1 and V is TRBV6-5; a weak D match, TRBD1 (5 bases). The CDR3 extends over 19 amino acids. Germline CDR1 and CDR2: MNHEY and SVGAGI. Deletions cut 0 bases from V and 3 bases from J, with 23 bases between. The CDR3 spells CASSYSIGTTRWKDTEAFF. DNA of the CDR3: TGTGCCAGCAGTTACTCGATTGGGACTACTAGATGGAAGGACACTGAAGCTTTCTTT.

This clonotype was seen repeatedly, ten times or more. V usage is TRBV20-1 and J usage is TRBJ2-1; D could derive from TRBD1 or TRBD2 (6 bases each). The CDR3 spans 13 residues. The germline V gene has CDR1 DFQATT and CDR2 SNEGSKA (reference sequence). V was shortened by 0 bases and J by 15 bases, with 18 bases between the two germline ends. CDR3 DNA: TGCAGTGCTAGAGAAGGGGGGACTCCTTTTCGGTTCTTC. This codes for CSAREGGTPFRFF.

A few counts support this clonotype. This chain connects TRBV27 to TRBJ2-2; 9 positions match TRBD2. This CDR3 has 16 amino acids. The J segment lost 4 bases and the V segment lost 3 bases, leaving 6 bases of the junction unmatched. Germline V gene lookup returns CDR1 MNHEY and CDR2 SMNVEV (reference sequence). CDR3 residues: CASSFSRGGLTGELFF. CDR3 nucleotide sequence: TGTGCCAGCAGTTTCTCGCGGGGGGGCCTCACCGGGGAGCTGTTTTTT.

The rearrangement uses TRBV7-9 and TRBJ2-1; D is unclear. The CDR3 contains 16 residues. The germline V gene has CDR1 SEHNR and CDR2 FQNEAQ (reference sequence). V lost 5 bases, J lost 2 bases, and 16 bases lay in between. The CDR3 is CASSHTLSLAYNEQFF. The CDR3 nucleotides read TGTGCCAGCAGCCACACCCTTTCCTTGGCCTACAATGAGCAGTTCTTC.

The rearrangement links TRBV14 to TRBJ2-7; a weak D match, TRBD2 (6 bases). CDR3 length: 17 residues. Germline CDR1 SGHDN, CDR2 FVKESK. Trimming took 4 bases from V and 0 from J, leaving 19 bases between them. For the CDR3, the DNA is TGTGCCAGCAGCCGAAAGAGGGTAGCGGTGAGCTCCTACGAGCAGTACTTC. Amino acid sequence: CASSRKRVAVSSYEQYF.

V gene TRBV6-1 combines with J gene TRBJ1-4; possibly TRBD1 for D (6 bases). The germline V gene encodes CDR1 MNHNS and CDR2 SASEGT. This CDR3 region has 16 residues. The V and J ends lost 7 bases and 4 bases respectively, with 19 bases between them. CDR3 sequence reads: CASNGQPLGSNEKLFF. The CDR3 nucleotides are TGTGCCAGCAATGGACAGCCCCTGGGGAGTAATGAAAAACTGTTTTTT.

The chain recombines TRBV27 with TRBJ2-1, with no clear D. The CDR3 runs 15 residues. Trimming pared 5 bases from V and 1 base from J, leaving 12 bases between. Germline CDR1 MNHEY, CDR2 SMNVEV (reference sequence). The DNA for the CDR3 is TGTGCCAGCAGTCTCCCTACCGGTTCCTACAATGAGCAGTTCTTC. Amino acids: CASSLPTGSYNEQFF.

This clonotype was detected only a few times. V gene TRBV19 combines with J gene TRBJ1-5; a possible D gene is TRBD1 (5 bases). The CDR3 loop spans 12 amino acids. V lost 7 bases and J 6 bases, leaving 10 bases between the germline ends. Germline loops: CDR1 LNHDA, CDR2 SQIVND (reference sequence). The CDR3 DNA follows: TGTGCCAGTAATACAAGGGGTCAGCCCCAGCATTTT. As protein: CASNTRGQPQHF.

The J gene is TRBJ2-3, the V gene TRBV5-1; no reliable D call. There are 15 residues in the CDR3. V lost 1 base and J 0 bases, leaving 9 bases between the germline ends. Germline CDR1 reads SGHRS; CDR2 reads YFSETQ. The CDR3 spells CASSLRVPSTDTQYF. The DNA for the CDR3 is TGCGCCAGCAGCTTGCGGGTTCCTAGCACAGATACGCAGTATTTT.

This clonotype has only a few counts. The chain carries TRBV4-1 and TRBJ2-1, with TRBD2 identical over 9 bases. Germline assignment: CDR1 MGHRA and CDR2 YSYEKL. V dropped 5 bases and J dropped 7; count of bases not matched to a gene: 15. The CDR3 extends over 17 amino acids. The CDR3 coding sequence is TGCGCCAGCAGCACACTCGCGCGGGGGGGCCAAGGGAATGAGCAGTTCTTC. This encodes CASSTLARGGQGNEQFF.

The V gene is TRBV20-1, the J gene TRBJ1-1; D perhaps matches TRBD1 (6 bases). Germline loops: CDR1 DFQATT, CDR2 SNEGSKA (reference sequence). The CDR3 contains 15 residues. The DNA of the CDR3 is TGCACCCGAGGGGGGGCAGAGATCATGAACACTGAAGCTTTCTTT. Protein sequence: CTRGGAEIMNTEAFF.

V gene TRBV7-9 combines with J gene TRBJ2-1; D remains unclear. V lost 5 bases and J lost 6, with 14 bases in between. The CDR3 extends over 14 amino acids. Per the germline V gene, CDR1 is SEHNR and CDR2 is FQNEAQ (reference sequence). This CDR3 is CASSPDPPGNEQFF. The CDR3 nucleotides are TGTGCCAGCAGCCCGGACCCCCCCGGCAATGAGCAGTTCTTC.

The V and J genes are TRBV4-1 and TRBJ1-6; D uncertain. This CDR3 has 17 residues. V was clipped by 3 bases and J by 2 bases, with 14 bases between them. Germline CDR1 is MGHRA and CDR2 is YSYEKL. The CDR3 sequence is CASSQERVAAYNSPLHF. CDR3 bases: TGCGCCAGCAGCCAGGAGAGGGTAGCCGCCTATAATTCACCCCTCCACTTT.

In its sample, this clonotype was seen once. V gene TRBV4-2 combines with J gene TRBJ1-2, with 7 bases identical to TRBD1. Germline V gene data show CDR1 as LGHNA and CDR2 as YNFKEQ. CDR3 length: 14 amino acids. The trim removed 4 bases at V and 2 bases at J, leaving 4 bases unmatched. The CDR3 DNA sequence: TGTGCCAGCAGCCCACCGGGACAGAACTATGGCTACACCTTC. Protein: CASSPPGQNYGYTF.

The chain joins TRBV4-2 to TRBJ1-1; D call uncertain. CDR1 LGHNA and CDR2 YNFKEQ come from the germline V gene. Trimming stripped 0 bases from V and 5 bases from J, with 19 bases between. The CDR3 extends over 17 amino acids. The CDR3 coding sequence is TGTGCCAGCAGCCAAGAATTCCCTCGGAAAAGCGGGACTGAAGCTTTCTTT. Protein: CASSQEFPRKSGTEAFF.

The genes are TRBV10-3 and TRBJ2-3, with 14 bases matching TRBD2. The CDR3 contains 17 residues. The germline V gene has CDR1 ENHRY and CDR2 SYGVKD. V gave up 3 bases and J gave up 7 bases; unmatched junction bases: 9. The CDR3 DNA reads TGTGCCATCAGTGATCCCGGGACTAGCGGGGGAATAAATACGCAGTATTTT. It is translated as CAISDPGTSGGINTQYF.

This clonotype has only a few counts. The J gene is TRBJ2-3, the V gene TRBV15; D is undetermined. The V end lost 1 base, the J end lost 5 bases, and 16 bases lay between the germline ends. The CDR3 has 16 residues. Germline lookup yields CDR1 LNHNV and CDR2 YYDKDF (reference sequence). Written as DNA, the CDR3 is TGTGCCACCAGCAGAGGTCTAGGAATTTCGGTAGATACGCAGTATTTT. As protein: CATSRGLGISVDTQYF.

This clonotype has only a few counts. The V call is TRBV6-2 or TRBV6-3, the J call TRBJ1-1; TRBD1 is a possible D gene (6 bases). The germline V gene has CDR1 MNHEY and CDR2 SVGEGT. This CDR3 contains 17 residues. V was shortened by 5 bases and J by 1 base, with 20 bases between the two germline ends. The CDR3 sequence: CASSHPGWGAPNTEAFF. The CDR3 nucleotides read TGTGCCAGCAGTCATCCCGGGTGGGGGGCCCCGAACACTGAAGCTTTCTTT.

This clonotype appeared a few times. The chain carries TRBV7-9 and TRBJ2-5; unclear D gene. Trimming took 3 bases from V and 5 from J, leaving 10 bases between them. From germline, CDR1 is SEHNR and CDR2 FQNEAQ (reference sequence). This CDR3 is built from 13 residues. CDR3 residues: CASSLGNFETQYF. DNA for the CDR3: TGTGCCAGCAGCTTGGGGAATTTCGAGACCCAGTACTTC.

The V and J genes are TRBV9 and TRBJ2-5; the match to TRBD2 covers 9 bases. This CDR3 has 15 amino acids. CDR1 is SGDLS and CDR2 is YYNGEE in the germline V gene. J gave up 7 bases and V 0 bases, and 7 bases lay outside the gene matches. The CDR3 region has the DNA TGTGCCAGCAGCGTAGGAGGTAGCGGGAGTGGGACCCAGTACTTC. Residues: CASSVGGSGSGTQYF. Combining the CDR3 with reference TRBV9 and TRBJ2-5 gives the whole variable domain DSGVTQTPKHLITATGQRVTLRCSPRSGDLSVYWYQQSLDQGLQFLIQYYNGEERAKGNILERFSAQQFPDLHSELNLSSLELGDSALYFCASSVGGSGSGTQYFGPGTRLLVL.

The chain has TRBV6-6 and TRBJ1-2; D gene ambiguous. The CDR3 loop spans 14 amino acids. V was pared by 5 bases and J by 6 bases, with 16 bases between. Germline V gives CDR1 MNHNY, CDR2 SVGAGI (reference sequence). The CDR3 sequence: CASSTEGGVDGYTF. CDR3 DNA sequence: TGTGCCAGCAGTACAGAAGGCGGGGTAGATGGCTACACCTTC.

In this sample, this clonotype turned up many times. V usage is TRBV11-3 and J usage is TRBJ2-4, with 8 bases that match TRBD2. With V trimmed by 1 base and J by 1 base, 18 bases remained unmatched. The CDR3 is 21 amino acids. Germline CDR1 SGHNT, CDR2 YENEEA. The CDR3 nucleotides are TGTGCCAGCAGCTTAGGAGGTAGCGGGATCGGGCTGGGGGCGGCCAAAAACATTCAGTACTTC. It codes for CASSLGGSGIGLGAAKNIQYF.

Only a few counts were recorded for this clonotype. The chain links TRBV28 to TRBJ2-6; tentative D call: TRBD2 (6 bases). The germline V gene has CDR1 MDHEN and CDR2 SYDVKM. This CDR3 has 15 residues. Deletions cut 6 bases from V and 0 bases from J, with 9 bases between. CDR3 region: CASSGTPSGANVLTF. The CDR3 DNA is TGTGCCAGCAGCGGGACTCCCTCTGGGGCCAACGTCCTGACTTTC. Complete variable domain (other parts from reference TRBV28 and TRBJ2-6): DVKVTQSSRYLVKRTGEKVFLECVQDMDHENMFWYRQDPGLGLRLIYFSYDVKMKEKGDIPEGYSVSREKKERFSLILESASTNQTSMYLCASSGTPSGANVLTFGAGSRLTVL.